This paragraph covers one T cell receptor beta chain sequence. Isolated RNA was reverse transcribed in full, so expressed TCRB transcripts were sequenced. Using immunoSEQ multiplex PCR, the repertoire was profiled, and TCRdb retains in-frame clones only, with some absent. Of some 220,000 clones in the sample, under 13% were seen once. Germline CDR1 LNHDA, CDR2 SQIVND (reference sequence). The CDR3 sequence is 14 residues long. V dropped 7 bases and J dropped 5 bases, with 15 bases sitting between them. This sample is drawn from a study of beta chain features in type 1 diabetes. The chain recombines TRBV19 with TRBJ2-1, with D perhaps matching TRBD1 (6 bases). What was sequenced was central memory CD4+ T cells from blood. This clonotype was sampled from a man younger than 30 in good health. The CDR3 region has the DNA TGTGCCAGTAATGGGGGCGACAGGAACAATGAGCAGTTCTTC. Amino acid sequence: CASNGGDRNNEQFF. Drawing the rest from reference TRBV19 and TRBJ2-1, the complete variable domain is DGGITQSPKYLFRKEGQNVTLSCEQNLNHDAMYWYRQDPGQGLRLIYYSQIVNDFQKGDIAEGYSVSREKKESFPLTVTSAQKNPTAFYLCASNGGDRNNEQFFGPGTRLTVL.